The entry below describes one TCR beta chain. The target of this receptor is not known. No base qualities exist here, and no much larger clone lies one base off it. The germline V gene (reference sequence) gives CDR1 as LNHDA and CDR2 as SQIVND. The CDR3, cysteine through phenylalanine, is 18 amino acids long. Solely the CDR3 DNA is kept, with 54 bases framed from the first base. Relative to germline, V is missing 4 bases and J is missing 3 bases, with 10 bases of the junction outside any gene match. This sample was included in a study of shared clonotypes between healthy human individuals (dated by TCRdb to the early 2020s). With regard to the full study: The cohort included three men and a couple of women between 18 and 49 years of age. Per donor, three plates each were used for CD4 naive and CD4 memory, two for CD8 naive, and one for CD8 memory. To estimate repertoire size and how much clonotype sharing occurs between individuals, the study deeply sequenced the blood TCR repertoires of five or six healthy adults. Libraries were prepared and TCR repertoires were sequenced by different laboratories using diverse techniques, in order to increase sequencing depth and limit assay-specific biases. Between about 0.85 and 8.9 billion PBMCs per donor were obtained by leukapheresis. Overall study results and their limits: The small number of donors limited the genetic and exposure-history diversity represented. Clonotypes shared by all four sorted-subset donors showed higher generation probabilities than non-shared clonotypes. Sampling was restricted to blood, and TCR repertoires in tissues likely differ from the TCR repertoires found in blood. Around 5.4% of naive CD4, roughly 3.5% of naive CD8, 2.3% of memory CD4, and about 0.4% of memory CD8 clonotypes were shared across a handful of donors. Larger estimated clonotype richness was generally found for naive subsets than for memory subsets. Pairwise subsampling indicated that sequencing depth was expected to affect the degree of clonotype sharing among donors. Rarefaction of sorted-subset datasets indicated incomplete sequencing despite the large sequencing depth.

Using the deep immunoSEQ assay, TCR CDR3 regions were amplified from genomic DNA by multiplex PCR. For each cell subset, the extracted genomic DNA was distributed evenly across all wells of several immunoSEQ 96-well plates, and each plate served as one replicate. For sorted subsets, roughly 200 ng of genomic DNA, equivalent to 25,000 to 30,000 T cell genomes, went into each replicate PCR. The purified libraries were quantified using a Qubit 3.0 fluorometer, sized with a Bioanalyzer 2100, and then quantified again using the KAPA Library Quantification kit. A separate single-read 150-cycle Illumina NextSeq 550 flow cell was used to sequence each immunoSEQ 96-well plate. On the authors' methods: Because only junctional sequences without quality scores were contained in the immunoSEQ output, filtering matching that applied to full-length reads could not be performed. To assign V/J genes and CDR3, sequences were annotated using PyIR, a Python wrapper for IgBLAST v1.9, with IMGT germline references. Reads with weak V/J assignments (E-value above 1e-6), missing CDR3, stop codons, out-of-frame junctions, or ambiguous translated residues were removed. V3J clonotypes were defined as sequences sharing an identical inferred V gene, J gene, and CDR3 amino acid sequence. Percentage overlap between repertoires was calculated by dividing the number of shared unique clonotypes by the size of the smaller repertoire. Richness of each repertoire was evaluated using RTK rarefaction, the Chao1 estimator, and Recon v2.1 estimates of unobserved clonotypes. Generation probabilities for all TCRbeta clonotypes obtained by the gDNA method from a handful of donors were computed using OLGA. Here the immuneACCESS table is served through TCRdb, limited to in-frame sequences with V and J called. Missing clones are a known gap in these copies; in checked studies unresolved V genes cover under half, and the rest lacks a known reason. The V and J calls and clone size were taken over from that table, and D and trimming were inferred from the DNA. Present in this sample are millions of clones, roughly nine tenths of which were seen just once. The top ten clonotypes cover around 0.15% of the sample.

The donors were healthy, HIV-negative adults with no recently reported acute infections or vaccinations. Every donor was a Caucasian adult living in Nashville, Tennessee, USA. CD4+ T cells were enriched by magnetic negative selection, after which naive cells were positively selected on CD45RA and the negative fraction was taken as the memory subset. Blood was obtained by leukapheresis, after which PBMCs were separated by Ficoll-Histopaque density gradient centrifugation and cryopreserved in liquid nitrogen vapor phase. Purity and quantity of every magnetically sorted T cell population were checked by analytical flow cytometry. Genomic DNA was isolated from every sorted fraction and measured by UV absorbance on a Nanodrop 2000c.

The sequence was obtained from a man younger than 35 in good health. This sequence uses TRBV19 and TRBJ2-1; 12 middle bases align to TRBD2. Sequencing was done on a sample of naive CD4+ T cells sorted from blood. Read against the paper, the sample's cell subset or site label means: CD45RA+ positively selected. The bases read TGTGCCAGTAGTACACTAGCGGGGGGTGTTAAGGTCTACAATGAGCAGTTCTTC. This encodes CASSTLAGGVKVYNEQFF.